A single sample gave rise to the 19 T cell receptor beta chains below, sequenced in a study of beta chain features in type 1 diabetes. The isolated RNA, all of it, was reverse transcribed, so expressed TCRB transcripts were what got sequenced. Assay: immunoSEQ multiplex PCR; the TCRdb copy retains only in-frame clones and omits some. The sample has 220,000 or so clones; 68% are singletons. The sample taken for sequencing was naive CD4+ T cells from blood. These receptors all stem from a man between 25 and 39 years old in good health.

The gene calls are TRBV9 and TRBJ2-7, with D possibly matching TRBD1 (6 bases). The germline V gene encodes CDR1 SGDLS and CDR2 YYNGEE. Trimming left V 4 bases short and J 1 base short, with 15 bases between. This CDR3 is built from 15 residues. CDR3 residues: CASSSQGLGSYEQYF. The DNA for the CDR3 is TGTGCCAGCAGCTCACAGGGATTAGGATCCTACGAGCAGTACTTC. Full variable domain (outside the CDR3, taken from reference TRBV9 and TRBJ2-7): DSGVTQTPKHLITATGQRVTLRCSPRSGDLSVYWYQQSLDQGLQFLIQYYNGEERAKGNILERFSAQQFPDLHSELNLSSLELGDSALYFCASSSQGLGSYEQYFGPGTRLTVT.

The V and J genes are TRBV5-1 and TRBJ2-7; no firm D call. This CDR3 has 13 residues. CDR1 and CDR2 (germline): SGHRS, YFSETQ. V dropped 5 bases and J dropped 0 bases, with 9 bases sitting between them. The DNA of the CDR3 is TGCGCCAGCAGGGCTCTCAGCTCCTACGAGCAGTACTTC. This encodes CASRALSSYEQYF.

This clone was counted between two and nine times. The chain uses TRBV29-1 and TRBJ2-5; possibly TRBD1 for D (5 bases). V lost 8 bases to trimming and J lost 1 base, with 14 bases between them. Germline V gene data show CDR1 as SQVTM and CDR2 as ANQGSEA. The CDR3 is 13 amino acids. CDR3 nucleotide sequence: TGCAGCTCTAGGGGCCGGTTCCAAGAGACCCAGTACTTC. Protein: CSSRGRFQETQYF.

This clone was observed a single time. The chain carries TRBV11-1 and TRBJ2-1; 7 bases match TRBD2. The CDR3 loop spans 15 amino acids. The germline V gene has CDR1 SGHAT and CDR2 FQDESV (reference sequence). V was clipped by 4 bases and J by 1 base; unmatched bases: 4. The CDR3 sequence: CASSSRTRSYNEQFF. The CDR3 nucleotides read TGTGCCAGCAGCTCCCGGACTAGATCCTACAATGAGCAGTTCTTC.

J is TRBJ1-1 and V is TRBV30, with 8 bases lining up with TRBD1. The CDR3 contains 16 residues. The germline V gene encodes CDR1 GTSNPN and CDR2 SVGIG (reference sequence). J gave up 2 bases and V 5 bases, and 13 bases lay outside the gene matches. The DNA of the CDR3 is TGTGCCTGGCCTTGGCAGGGGGCTCCTTCTAACACTGAAGCTTTCTTT. Translated, it gives CAWPWQGAPSNTEAFF.

In the case of this clone: Distinct nucleotide sequences in the sample also encode this CDR3. This sequence joins TRBV20-1 and TRBJ2-7; no clear D gene. The CDR3 has 11 residues. Germline V gene sequence: CDR1 DFQATT, CDR2 SNEGSKA (reference sequence). With 3 bases removed from V and 7 bases from J, the gap between germline ends came to 10 bases. CDR3 in DNA: TGCAGTGCTAGTACCGGAAATGAGCAGTACTTC. Translation gives CSASTGNEQYF.

The V call is TRBV25-1, the J call TRBJ2-5; D gene unclear. The CDR3 extends over 12 amino acids. CDR1 and CDR2 (germline): MGHDK, SYGVNS. V lost 3 bases and J lost 4, with 6 bases in between. The CDR3 DNA reads TGTGCCAGCAGTGACCCTACAGAGACCCAGTACTTC. It encodes CASSDPTETQYF.

This clone came up a few times. This chain joins TRBV11-2 and TRBJ2-7, with a tentative D call TRBD1 (7 bases). CDR1 and CDR2 from the germline V gene are SGHAT and FQNNGV. V was clipped by 4 bases and J by 6 bases, with 19 bases between them. The CDR3 totals 15 residues. CDR3: CASSSIRGAGPEQYF. The CDR3, as DNA: TGTGCCAGCAGCTCTATCAGGGGGGCGGGTCCCGAGCAGTACTTC.

The rearrangement uses TRBV30 and TRBJ1-4; a weak D match, TRBD1 (6 bases). V shed 4 bases and J shed 8 bases, with 11 bases lying between them. The CDR3 sequence is 12 residues long. Looked up from germline, CDR1 is GTSNPN and CDR2 is SVGIG (reference sequence). CDR3 DNA sequence: TGTGCCTGGAAGAGGGGGAAGGAAAAACTGTTTTTT. This sequence encodes CAWKRGKEKLFF.

The chain recombines TRBV18 with TRBJ2-1; a weak D match, TRBD2 (6 bases). This CDR3 is built from 15 residues. Per the germline V gene, CDR1 is KGHSH and CDR2 is LQKENI. V was pared by 4 bases and J by 6 bases, with 16 bases between. CDR3 in amino acids: CASSLQALGGNEQFF. The CDR3 DNA reads TGTGCCAGCTCACTCCAGGCCCTCGGGGGCAATGAGCAGTTCTTC.

The V gene is TRBV7-2, the J gene TRBJ2-1, with 10 bases that match TRBD2. Germline CDR1 reads SGHTA; CDR2 reads FQGNSA. The CDR3 extends over 15 amino acids. The J segment lost 9 bases and the V segment lost 6 bases, leaving 11 bases of the junction unmatched. In nucleotides, the CDR3 is TGTGCCAGCAGATCATCTAGCGGGAGAGTAAGTGAGCAGTTCTTC. Its translation is CASRSSSGRVSEQFF.

In this sample, this clone turned up a few times. This chain joins TRBV29-1 and TRBJ2-3; possibly TRBD1 or TRBD2 for D (5 bases each). Germline V gives CDR1 SQVTM, CDR2 ANQGSEA. Between the trimmed V and J ends, which lost 7 bases and 0 bases, there was a span of 5 bases. The CDR3 length is 11 residues. Written as DNA, the CDR3 is TGCAGCGGGGACAGCACAGATACGCAGTATTTT. Translation gives CSGDSTDTQYF.

The chain employs TRBV27 and TRBJ1-2; no firm D call. The CDR3 length is 13 residues. Deletions cut 2 bases from V and 4 bases from J, with 8 bases between. Germline CDR1 and CDR2: MNHEY and SMNVEV (reference sequence). This CDR3 is CASSLEPTYGYTF. CDR3 sequence (DNA): TGTGCCAGCAGTTTAGAGCCTACCTATGGCTACACCTTC.

V usage is TRBV7-2 and J usage is TRBJ2-5; D is unresolved. The ends were cut back, 6 bases at V and 5 bases at J, with 10 bases in the middle. Looked up from germline, CDR1 is SGHTA and CDR2 is FQGNSA. There are 12 residues in the CDR3. CDR3 loop: CASSSLSETQYF. DNA for the CDR3: TGTGCCAGCAGTTCTCTGTCGGAGACCCAGTACTTC.

The chain couples TRBV14 to TRBJ2-1; 9 bases map to TRBD2. This CDR3 contains 14 residues. Trimming cost V 3 bases and J 7 bases; bases outside gene matches: 4. Germline-derived CDR1 and CDR2 are SGHDN and FVKESK. The CDR3 region has the DNA TGTGCCAGCAGCCAGGGACTAGCCGGGAATGAGCAGTTCTTC. This sequence encodes CASSQGLAGNEQFF.

About this clone itself: The identical CDR3 is also encoded by other nucleotide sequences in the sample. The rearrangement links TRBV30 to TRBJ2-7; D tentatively fits TRBD1 or TRBD2 (5 bases each). This CDR3 spans 12 amino acids. The V and J ends lost 0 bases and 5 bases respectively, with 8 bases between them. Germline CDR1 GTSNPN, CDR2 SVGIG (reference sequence). CDR3 sequence: CAWSVQGHEQYF. In nucleotides, the CDR3 is TGTGCCTGGAGTGTGCAGGGACACGAGCAGTACTTC.

This clone came up a few times. The chain is built from TRBV18 and TRBJ2-1; D gene unclear. This CDR3 has 12 amino acids. Per germline, CDR1 KGHSH and CDR2 LQKENI. The ends were cut back, 1 base at V and 7 bases at J, with 5 bases in the middle. CDR3 loop: CASSPQSNEQFF. Written as DNA, the CDR3 is TGTGCCAGCTCACCACAGTCGAATGAGCAGTTCTTC.

A single count supports this clone. The J gene is TRBJ1-2, the V gene TRBV19; D not resolved. CDR1 LNHDA and CDR2 SQIVND come from the germline V gene (reference sequence). The V end lost 7 bases, the J end lost 4 bases, and 25 bases lay between the germline ends. The CDR3 is made up of 17 amino acids. As DNA, the CDR3 is TGTGCCAGTATCAAAGGTTTTGGAGATCCTGGCCCCTATGGCTACACCTTC. Translating it yields CASIKGFGDPGPYGYTF. Supplemented by reference TRBV19 and TRBJ1-2, the full variable domain reads DGGITQSPKYLFRKEGQNVTLSCEQNLNHDAMYWYRQDPGQGLRLIYYSQIVNDFQKGDIAEGYSVSREKKESFPLTVTSAQKNPTAFYLCASIKGFGDPGPYGYTFGSGTRLTVV.

This chain links TRBV20-1 with TRBJ1-1, with a weak D call TRBD1 (6 bases). CDR3 size: 11 residues. Trimming pared 3 bases from V and 10 bases from J, leaving 12 bases between. The germline V gene has CDR1 DFQATT and CDR2 SNEGSKA (reference sequence). CDR3 protein: CSARLGGVAFF. CDR3 nucleotides: TGCAGTGCTAGGCTGGGGGGCGTAGCTTTCTTT.